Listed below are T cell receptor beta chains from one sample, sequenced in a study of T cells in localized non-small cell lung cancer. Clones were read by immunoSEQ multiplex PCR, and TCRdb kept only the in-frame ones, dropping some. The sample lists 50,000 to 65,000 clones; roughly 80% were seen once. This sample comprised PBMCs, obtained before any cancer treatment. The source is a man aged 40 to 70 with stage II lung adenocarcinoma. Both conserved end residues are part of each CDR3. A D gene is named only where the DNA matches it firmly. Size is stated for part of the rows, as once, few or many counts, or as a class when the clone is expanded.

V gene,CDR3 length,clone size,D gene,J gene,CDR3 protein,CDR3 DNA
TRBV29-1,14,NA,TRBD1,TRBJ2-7,CSVAGTGDSYEQYF,TGCAGCGTAGCCGGGACAGGGGACTCGTACGAGCAGTACTTC
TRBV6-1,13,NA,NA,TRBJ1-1,CASRLQGNTEAFF,TGTGCCAGCAGGTTACAGGGGAACACTGAAGCTTTCTTT
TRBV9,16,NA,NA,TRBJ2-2,CASSTMGGENTGELFF,TGTGCCAGCAGCACCATGGGGGGAGAGAACACCGGGGAGCTGTTTTTT
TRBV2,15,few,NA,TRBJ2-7,CASSAARGFSYEQYF,TGTGCCAGCAGTGCGGCGAGGGGTTTCTCCTACGAGCAGTACTTC
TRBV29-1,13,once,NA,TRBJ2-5,CSVDGQGLETQYF,TGCAGCGTTGACGGGCAGGGCTTAGAGACCCAGTACTTC
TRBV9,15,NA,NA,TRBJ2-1,CASSPQGNSYNEQFF,TGTGCCAGCAGCCCCCAGGGGAACTCCTACAATGAGCAGTTCTTC
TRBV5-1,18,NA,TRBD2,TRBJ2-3,CASIDPRGGLAEADTQYF,TGCGCCAGCATCGACCCAAGGGGGGGACTAGCGGAGGCAGATACGCAGTATTTT
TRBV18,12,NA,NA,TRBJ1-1,CASSPPQGGAFF,TGTGCCAGCTCACCACCACAGGGCGGTGCTTTCTTT
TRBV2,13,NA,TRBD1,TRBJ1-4,CASSRDRAEKLFF,TGTGCCAGCAGTCGGGACAGGGCTGAAAAACTGTTTTTT
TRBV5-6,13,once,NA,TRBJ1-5,CASSFLDSGTQHF,TGTGCCAGCAGCTTTCTTGACAGTGGTACCCAGCATTTT
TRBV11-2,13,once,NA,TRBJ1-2,CASSSGRRYGYTF,TGTGCCAGCAGCTCGGGCCGGCGCTATGGCTACACCTTC
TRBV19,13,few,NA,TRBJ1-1,CASSIQVNTEAFF,TGTGCCAGTAGTATTCAGGTGAACACTGAAGCTTTCTTT
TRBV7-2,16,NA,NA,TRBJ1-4,CASSLVDFSTNEKLFF,TGTGCCAGCAGCTTAGTGGACTTCTCAACTAATGAAAAACTGTTTTTT
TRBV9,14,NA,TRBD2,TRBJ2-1,CASSLSSGSNEQFF,TGTGCCAGCAGCTTATCTAGCGGGAGTAATGAGCAGTTCTTC
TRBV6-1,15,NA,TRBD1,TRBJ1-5,CASTRQGQNNQPQHF,TGTGCCAGCACCAGACAGGGACAGAACAATCAGCCCCAGCATTTT
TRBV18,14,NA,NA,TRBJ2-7,CASSLQGLSYEQYF,TGTGCCAGCTCACTGCAAGGACTATCCTACGAGCAGTACTTC
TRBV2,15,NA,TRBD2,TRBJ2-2,CASNGLAGAPGELFF,TGTGCCAGCAACGGACTAGCGGGAGCCCCCGGGGAGCTGTTTTTT
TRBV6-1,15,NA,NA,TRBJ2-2,CASTQYERNTGELFF,TGTGCCAGCACCCAGTATGAGAGGAACACCGGGGAGCTGTTTTTT
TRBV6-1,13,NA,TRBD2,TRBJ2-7,CASTLAGDYEQYF,TGTGCCAGCACCCTAGCGGGAGACTACGAGCAGTACTTC
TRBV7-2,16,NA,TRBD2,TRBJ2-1,CASSQTGTMRGNEQFF,TGTGCCAGCAGTCAAACCGGGACTATGAGGGGCAATGAGCAGTTCTTC
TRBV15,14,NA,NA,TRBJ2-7,CATSRDGLPYEQYF,TGTGCCACCAGCAGAGACGGTTTGCCGTACGAGCAGTACTTC
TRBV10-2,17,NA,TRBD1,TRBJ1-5,CASSEGRTGGGNQPQHF,TGCGCCAGCAGTGAGGGCCGGACAGGCGGGGGCAATCAGCCCCAGCATTTT
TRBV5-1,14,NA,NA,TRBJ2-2,CASSLVSGTGELFF,TGCGCCAGCAGCTTGGTTAGCGGCACCGGGGAGCTGTTTTTT
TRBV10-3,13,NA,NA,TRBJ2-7,CAISESVAYEQYF,TGTGCCATCAGTGAGTCTGTAGCCTACGAGCAGTACTTC
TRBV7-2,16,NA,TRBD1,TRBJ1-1,CASSKQIGGASTEAFF,TGTGCCAGCAGCAAACAAATAGGGGGCGCGTCAACTGAAGCTTTCTTT
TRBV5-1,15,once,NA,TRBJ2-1,CASTIGVPPNNEQFF,TGCGCCAGCACCATCGGGGTTCCCCCCAACAATGAGCAGTTCTTC
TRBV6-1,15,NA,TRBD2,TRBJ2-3,CASSEGGTMADTQYF,TGTGCCAGCAGTGAAGGTGGGACTATGGCAGATACGCAGTATTTT
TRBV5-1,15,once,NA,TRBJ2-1,CASSPRDSVSNEQFF,TGCGCCAGCAGCCCCCGGGACTCGGTATCCAATGAGCAGTTCTTC
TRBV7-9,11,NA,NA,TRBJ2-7,CASSLRAEQYF,TGTGCCAGCAGCCTAAGGGCCGAGCAGTACTTC
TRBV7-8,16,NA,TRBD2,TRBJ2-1,CASSPPLAVTYNEQFF,TGTGCCAGCAGCCCGCCACTAGCGGTAACCTACAATGAGCAGTTCTTC
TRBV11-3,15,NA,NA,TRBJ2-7,CASRPRGPPDYEQYF,TGTGCCAGCAGACCCCGGGGGCCCCCTGACTACGAGCAGTACTTC
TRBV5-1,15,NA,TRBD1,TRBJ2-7,CASSLWKTGNYEQYF,TGCGCCAGCAGCTTATGGAAGACAGGGAATTACGAGCAGTACTTC
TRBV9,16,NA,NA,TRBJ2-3,CASSVAQGRTRDTQYF,TGTGCCAGCAGCGTAGCCCAGGGCAGAACAAGGGATACGCAGTATTTT
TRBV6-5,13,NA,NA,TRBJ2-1,CASSYRGGNEQFF,TGTGCCAGCAGTTACCGGGGCGGGAATGAGCAGTTCTTC
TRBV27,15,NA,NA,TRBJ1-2,CASSLSNQGLHGYTF,TGTGCCAGCAGTTTATCGAACCAGGGGTTACATGGCTACACCTTC